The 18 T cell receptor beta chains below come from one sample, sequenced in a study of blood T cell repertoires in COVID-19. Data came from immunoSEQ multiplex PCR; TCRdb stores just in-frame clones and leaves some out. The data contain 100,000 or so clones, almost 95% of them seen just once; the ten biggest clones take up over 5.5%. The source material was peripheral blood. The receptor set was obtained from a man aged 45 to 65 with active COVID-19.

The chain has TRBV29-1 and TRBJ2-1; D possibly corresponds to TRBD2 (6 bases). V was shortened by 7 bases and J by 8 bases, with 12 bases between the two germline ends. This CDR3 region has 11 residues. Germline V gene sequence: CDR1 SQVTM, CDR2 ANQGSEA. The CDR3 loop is CSAWGGDEQFF. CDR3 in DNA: TGCAGCGCCTGGGGAGGCGATGAGCAGTTCTTC.

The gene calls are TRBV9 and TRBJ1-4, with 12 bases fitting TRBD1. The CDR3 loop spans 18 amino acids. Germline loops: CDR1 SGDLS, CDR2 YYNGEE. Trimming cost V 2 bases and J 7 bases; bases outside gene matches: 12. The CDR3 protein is CASSVSPGTGGASEKLFF. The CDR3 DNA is TGTGCCAGCAGCGTCAGCCCCGGGACAGGGGGCGCGAGTGAAAAACTGTTTTTT.

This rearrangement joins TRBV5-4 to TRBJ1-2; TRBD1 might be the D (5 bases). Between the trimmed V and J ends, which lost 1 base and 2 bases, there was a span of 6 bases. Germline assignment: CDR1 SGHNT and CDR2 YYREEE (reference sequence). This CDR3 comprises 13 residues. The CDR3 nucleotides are TGTGCCAGCAGCTTGCCAGGGAACTATGGCTACACCTTC. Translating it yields CASSLPGNYGYTF.

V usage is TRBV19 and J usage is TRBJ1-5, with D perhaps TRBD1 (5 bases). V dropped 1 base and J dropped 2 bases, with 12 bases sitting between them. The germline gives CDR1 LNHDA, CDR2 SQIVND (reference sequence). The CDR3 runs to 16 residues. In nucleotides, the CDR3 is TGTGCCAGTAGTATAGTGGGGGGTAGCGGCAATCAGCCCCAGCATTTT. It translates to CASSIVGGSGNQPQHF.

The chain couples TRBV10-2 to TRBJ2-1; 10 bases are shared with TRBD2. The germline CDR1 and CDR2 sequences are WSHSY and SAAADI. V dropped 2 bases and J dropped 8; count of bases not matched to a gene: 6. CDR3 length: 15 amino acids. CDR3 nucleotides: TGCGCCAGCAGTGAGGGAGCTAGCGGGAGTGATGAGCAGTTCTTC. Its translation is CASSEGASGSDEQFF.

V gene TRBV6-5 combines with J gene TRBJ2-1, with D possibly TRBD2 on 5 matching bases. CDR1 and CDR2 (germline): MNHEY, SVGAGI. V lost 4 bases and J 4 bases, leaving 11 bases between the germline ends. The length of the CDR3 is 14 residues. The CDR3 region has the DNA TGTGCCAGCAGTTCGAGCGGCAATTACAATGAGCAGTTCTTC. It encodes CASSSSGNYNEQFF.

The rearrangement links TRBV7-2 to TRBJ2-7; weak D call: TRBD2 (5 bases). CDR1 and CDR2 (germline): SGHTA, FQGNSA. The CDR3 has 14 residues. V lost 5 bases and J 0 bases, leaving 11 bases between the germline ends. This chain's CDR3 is CASSRSRVSYEQYF. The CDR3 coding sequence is TGTGCCAGCAGCCGCTCGAGGGTCTCCTACGAGCAGTACTTC.

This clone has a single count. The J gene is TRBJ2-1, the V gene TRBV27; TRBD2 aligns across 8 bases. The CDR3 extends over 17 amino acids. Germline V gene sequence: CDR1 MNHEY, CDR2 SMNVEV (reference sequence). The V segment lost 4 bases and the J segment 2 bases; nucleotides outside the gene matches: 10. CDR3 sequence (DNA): TGTGCCAGCAGTTCCTCCGGGACTAGTCTCCCCTACAATGAGCAGTTCTTC. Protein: CASSSSGTSLPYNEQFF.

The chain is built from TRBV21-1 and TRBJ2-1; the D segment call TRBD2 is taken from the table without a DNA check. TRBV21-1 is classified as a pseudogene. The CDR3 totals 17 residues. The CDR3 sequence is CASSKRGSGKKSDEQFF. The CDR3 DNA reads TGTGCCAGCAGCAAAAGGGGTAGCGGGAAGAAGAGTGATGAGCAGTTCTTC.

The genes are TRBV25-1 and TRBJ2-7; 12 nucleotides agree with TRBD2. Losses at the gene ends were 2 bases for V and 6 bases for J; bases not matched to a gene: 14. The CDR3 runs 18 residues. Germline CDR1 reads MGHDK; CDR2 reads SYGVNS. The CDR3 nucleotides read TGTGCCAGCAGTGAACGCTCTCGGACTAGCGGGATGCAACCCGAGCAGTACTTC. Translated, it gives CASSERSRTSGMQPEQYF.

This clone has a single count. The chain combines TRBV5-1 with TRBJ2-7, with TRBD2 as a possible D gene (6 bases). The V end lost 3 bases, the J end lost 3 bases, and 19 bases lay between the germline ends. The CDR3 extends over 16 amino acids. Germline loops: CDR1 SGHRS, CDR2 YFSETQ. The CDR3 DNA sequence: TGCGCCAGCAGCTCGAACCCTAGCGCATCAAACTACGAGCAGTACTTC. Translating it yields CASSSNPSASNYEQYF.

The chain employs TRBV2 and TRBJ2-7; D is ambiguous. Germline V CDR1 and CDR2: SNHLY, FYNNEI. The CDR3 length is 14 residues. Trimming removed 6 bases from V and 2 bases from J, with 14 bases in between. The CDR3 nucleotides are TGTGCCAGCAGGTTCTCCTACTCGACCTACGAGCAGTACTTC. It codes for CASRFSYSTYEQYF. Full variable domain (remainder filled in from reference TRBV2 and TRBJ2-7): EPEVTQTPSHQVTQMGQEVILRCVPISNHLYFYWYRQILGQKVEFLVSFYNNEISEKSEIFDDQFSVERPDGSNFTLKIRSTKLEDSAMYFCASRFSYSTYEQYFGPGTRLTVT.

The CDR3 loop is CASSDRGGFNTGELFF. The CDR3 coding sequence is TGCGCCAGCAGTGACCGAGGGGGCTTTAACACCGGGGAGCTGTTTTTT. J is TRBJ2-2 and V is TRBV10-1; 7 bases fit TRBD1. The J segment lost 2 bases and the V segment lost 3 bases, leaving 6 bases of the junction unmatched. The length of the CDR3 is 16 residues. CDR1 and CDR2 from the germline V gene are WNHNN and SYGVQD (reference sequence).

The CDR3 is CASSPGGDTQYF. In DNA form, the CDR3 reads TGTGCCAGCTCACCGGGGGGTGATACGCAGTATTTT. The rearrangement joins TRBV18 to TRBJ2-3; tentatively, D is TRBD2 (6 bases). The CDR3 is 12 amino acids. The ends were cut back, 3 bases at V and 6 bases at J, with 7 bases in the middle. Germline CDR1 and CDR2: KGHSH and LQKENI.

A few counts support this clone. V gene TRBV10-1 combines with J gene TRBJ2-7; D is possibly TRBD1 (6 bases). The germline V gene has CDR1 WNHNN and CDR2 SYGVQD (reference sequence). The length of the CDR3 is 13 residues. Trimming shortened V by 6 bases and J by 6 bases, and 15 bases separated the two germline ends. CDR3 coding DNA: TGCGCCAGCAGCGGGACATCGGGCAGCGAGCAGTACTTC. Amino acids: CASSGTSGSEQYF.

Here the CDR3 reads CASSPALKGAAGELFF. The CDR3 DNA sequence: TGTGCCAGCTCCCCGGCGTTGAAGGGGGCGGCCGGGGAGCTGTTTTTT. This chain uses TRBV18 with TRBJ2-2, with TRBD1 matching over 7 bases. The germline V gene encodes CDR1 KGHSH and CDR2 LQKENI. The CDR3 runs 16 residues. The ends lost 6 bases at V and 6 bases at J; junction bases unmatched: 13.

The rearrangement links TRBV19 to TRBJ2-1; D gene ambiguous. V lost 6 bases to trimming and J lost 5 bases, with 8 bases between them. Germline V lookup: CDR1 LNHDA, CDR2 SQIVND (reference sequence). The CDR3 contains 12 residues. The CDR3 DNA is TGTGCCAGTAGGAACGAGGACAATGAGCAGTTCTTC. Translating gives CASRNEDNEQFF.

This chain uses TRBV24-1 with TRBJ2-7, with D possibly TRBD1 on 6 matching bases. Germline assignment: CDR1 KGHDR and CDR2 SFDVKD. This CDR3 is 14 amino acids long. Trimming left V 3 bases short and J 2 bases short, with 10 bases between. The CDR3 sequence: CATSDPDRPYEQYF. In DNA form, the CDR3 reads TGTGCCACCAGTGATCCGGACAGACCCTACGAGCAGTACTTC.